These T cell receptor beta chains were read from a single sample in a study of T cells in Graves' hyperthyroidism and ophthalmopathy. TCRdb ran MiXCR on the multiplex PCR reads and lists one entry per CDR3 protein. The sample contains more than 600,000 distinct CDR3 sequences, about a sixth of which appear only once. The sequenced sample consisted of blood. Receptors originate from a man between 18 and 35 years old with Graves' hyperthyroidism. Each CDR3 is given with its conserved first and last residue. A D gene is named only where the DNA matches it firmly. Size is omitted from some rows. Given values are once, few, many or a class for expanded clones.

>NA|TRBJ2-4|NA|TRBV25-1
TGTGCCAGCAGTGACGGGACCGAAAACATTCAGTACTTC
CASSDGTENIQYF
>many|TRBJ2-1|TRBD2|TRBV28
TGTGCCAGCCGGGGACTAGCGGGTAACGGTTTGCAGTTCTTC
CASRGLAGNGLQFF
>NA|TRBJ2-3|TRBD2|TRBV9
TGTGCCAGCAGCTCCCGACTAGCGGGAGGCCTGGATACGCAGTATTTT
CASSSRLAGGLDTQYF
>many|TRBJ2-1|NA|TRBV10-3
TGTGCCATCAGTGAGCGGGGGTCGCACAATGAGCAGTTCTTC
CAISERGSHNEQFF
>NA|TRBJ1-2|NA|TRBV20-1
TGCAGTGCTACAATGGGGACGTCGGATGAAAAGGGTGGTGGCTACACCTTC
CSATMGTSDEKGGGYTF
>many|TRBJ2-7|NA|TRBV5-1
TGCGCCAGCTCAGGGGGCGGGAGGAACGAGCAGTACTTC
CASSGGGRNEQYF
>NA|TRBJ1-2|NA|TRBV12-5
TGTGCTCCGCAGGGAGGGGTTCACGTTAACTATGGCTACACCTTC
CAPQGGVHVNYGYTF
>few|TRBJ2-5|NA|TRBV27
TGTGCCAGCAGTCCGGGGACCTTAACGGATACCCAGTACTTC
CASSPGTLTDTQYF
>few|TRBJ1-1|NA|TRBV5-1
TGCGCCAGCAGCTTGTTTAATTTGAACACTGAAGCTTTCTTT
CASSLFNLNTEAFF
>NA|TRBJ2-7|NA|TRBV2
TGTGCCAGCAGTGAACTTAGGGTTGGGGAGCAGTACTTC
CASSELRVGEQYF
>NA|TRBJ2-6|NA|TRBV7-9
TGTGCCAGCAGCCAAGGACGGAACTCTGGGGCCAACGTCCTGACTTTC
CASSQGRNSGANVLTF
>few|TRBJ2-6|TRBD1|TRBV19
TGTGCCAGTAGTACCACGGGACAGGTCTCCGGGGCCAACGTCCTGACTTTC
CASSTTGQVSGANVLTF
>many|TRBJ2-1|TRBD2|TRBV6-2/TRBV6-3
TGTGCCAGCAGTTACAGACTAGCGGGAGGGCCCTACAGCTCCTACAATGAGCAGTTCTTC
CASSYRLAGGPYSSYNEQFF
>few|TRBJ2-5|NA|TRBV7-8
TGTGCCAGCAGCTTTGGGACCGGGTCCTGGATGACCCAGTACTTC
CASSFGTGSWMTQYF
>many|TRBJ2-7|NA|TRBV28
TGTGCCAGCAGTTTAGGAACCGGGTTCCCATCCTACGAGCAGTACTTC
CASSLGTGFPSYEQYF
>NA|TRBJ1-6|NA|TRBV6-1
TGTGCCAGCAGGGCGTCAGGGGAGACCTATAATTCACCCCCCCACTTT
CASRASGETYNSPPHF
>many|TRBJ2-7|NA|TRBV28
TGTGCCAGCAGTTTATCCCCCAGGACACTCTCCTACGAGCAGTACTTC
CASSLSPRTLSYEQYF
>NA|TRBJ1-5|NA|TRBV9
TGTGCCAGCAGCCCTTGGTCGAGCAATCAGCCCCAGCATTTT
CASSPWSSNQPQHF